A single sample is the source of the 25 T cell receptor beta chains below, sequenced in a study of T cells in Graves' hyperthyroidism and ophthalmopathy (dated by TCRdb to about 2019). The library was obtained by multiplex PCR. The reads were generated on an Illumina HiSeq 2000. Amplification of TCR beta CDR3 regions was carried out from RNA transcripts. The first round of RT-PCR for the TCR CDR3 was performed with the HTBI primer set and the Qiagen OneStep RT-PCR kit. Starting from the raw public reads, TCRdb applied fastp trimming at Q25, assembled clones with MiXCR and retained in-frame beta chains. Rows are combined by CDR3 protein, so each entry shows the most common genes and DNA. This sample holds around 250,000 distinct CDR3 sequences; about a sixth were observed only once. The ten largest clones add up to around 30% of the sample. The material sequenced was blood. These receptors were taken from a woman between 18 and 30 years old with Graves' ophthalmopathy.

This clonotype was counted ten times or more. The CDR3, as DNA: TGTGCCAGCAGTCACCGGACAGGGAGGAGGGCTGAAGCTTTCTTT. Its protein product is CASSHRTGRRAEAFF. The genes are TRBV28 and TRBJ1-1; 8 bases are shared with TRBD1. CDR1 is MDHEN, CDR2 SYDVKM, per germline. V shed 5 bases, J shed 6 bases, and the junction held 11 bases outside the gene matches. The CDR3 spans 15 residues.

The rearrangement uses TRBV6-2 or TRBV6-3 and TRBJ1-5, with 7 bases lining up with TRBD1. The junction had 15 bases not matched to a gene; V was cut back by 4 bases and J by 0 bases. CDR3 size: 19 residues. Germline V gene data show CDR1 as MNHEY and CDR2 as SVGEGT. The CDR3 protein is CASSSDLYRDSYSNQPQHF. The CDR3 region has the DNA TGTGCCAGCAGTTCCGACTTATACAGGGACAGCTATAGCAATCAGCCCCAGCATTTT.

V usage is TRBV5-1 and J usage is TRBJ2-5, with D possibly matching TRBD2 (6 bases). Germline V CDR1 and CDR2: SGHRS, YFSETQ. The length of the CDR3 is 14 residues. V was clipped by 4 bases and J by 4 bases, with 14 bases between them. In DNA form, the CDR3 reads TGCGCCAGCAGCATTTCGGGGGTCGGAGAGACCCAGTACTTC. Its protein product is CASSISGVGETQYF.

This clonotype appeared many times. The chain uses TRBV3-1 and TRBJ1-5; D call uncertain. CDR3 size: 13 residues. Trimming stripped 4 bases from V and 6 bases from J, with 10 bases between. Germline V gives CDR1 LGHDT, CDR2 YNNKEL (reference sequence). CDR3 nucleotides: TGTGCCAGCAGCCCCGCACCGCGTCAGCCCCAGCATTTT. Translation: CASSPAPRQPQHF.

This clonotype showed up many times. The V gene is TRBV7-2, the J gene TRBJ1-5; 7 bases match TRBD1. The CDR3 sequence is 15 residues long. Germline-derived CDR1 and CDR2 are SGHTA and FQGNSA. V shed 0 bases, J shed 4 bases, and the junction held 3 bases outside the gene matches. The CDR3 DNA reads TGTGCCAGCAGCTTAGCGCCGGGACAGAATCAGCCCCAGCATTTT. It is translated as CASSLAPGQNQPQHF.

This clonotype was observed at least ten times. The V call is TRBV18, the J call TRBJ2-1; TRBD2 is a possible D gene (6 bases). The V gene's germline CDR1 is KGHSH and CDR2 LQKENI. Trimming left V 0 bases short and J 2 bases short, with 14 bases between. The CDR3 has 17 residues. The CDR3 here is CASSPPSGSRTYNEQFF. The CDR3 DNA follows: TGTGCCAGCTCACCACCGTCCGGGAGCAGGACCTACAATGAGCAGTTCTTC.

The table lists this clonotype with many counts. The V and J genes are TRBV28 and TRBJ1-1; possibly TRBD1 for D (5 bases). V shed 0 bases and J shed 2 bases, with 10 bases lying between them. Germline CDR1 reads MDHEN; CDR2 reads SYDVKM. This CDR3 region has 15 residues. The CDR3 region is CASSLWADSNTEAFF. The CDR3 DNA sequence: TGTGCCAGCAGTTTATGGGCCGACAGCAACACTGAAGCTTTCTTT.

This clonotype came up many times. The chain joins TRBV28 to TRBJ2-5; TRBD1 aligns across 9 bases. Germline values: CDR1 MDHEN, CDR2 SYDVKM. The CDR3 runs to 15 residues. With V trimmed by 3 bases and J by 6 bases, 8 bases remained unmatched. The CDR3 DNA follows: TGTGCCAGCAGTTTGATGGGACAGGGCAGGAAGACCCAGTACTTC. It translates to CASSLMGQGRKTQYF.

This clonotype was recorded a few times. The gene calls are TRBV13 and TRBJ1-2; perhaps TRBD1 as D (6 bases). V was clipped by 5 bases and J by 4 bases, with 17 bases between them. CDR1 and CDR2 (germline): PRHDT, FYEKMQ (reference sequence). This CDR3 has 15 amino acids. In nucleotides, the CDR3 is TGTGCCAGCAGCCCCAGTATGGGGGCGGGCTATGGCTACACCTTC. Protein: CASSPSMGAGYGYTF.

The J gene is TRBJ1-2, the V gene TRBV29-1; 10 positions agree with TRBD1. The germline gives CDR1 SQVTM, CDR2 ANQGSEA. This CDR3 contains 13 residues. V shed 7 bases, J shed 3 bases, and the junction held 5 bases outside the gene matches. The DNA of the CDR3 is TGCAGCGGGGGGACAGGGGACGACTATGGCTACACCTTC. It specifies CSGGTGDDYGYTF.

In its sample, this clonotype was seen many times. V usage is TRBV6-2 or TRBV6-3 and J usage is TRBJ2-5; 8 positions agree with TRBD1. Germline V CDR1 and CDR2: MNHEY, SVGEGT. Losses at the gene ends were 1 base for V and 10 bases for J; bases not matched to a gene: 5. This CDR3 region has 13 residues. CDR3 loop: CASSYFDRGSQYF. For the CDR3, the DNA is TGTGCCAGCAGTTACTTCGACAGGGGAAGCCAGTACTTC.

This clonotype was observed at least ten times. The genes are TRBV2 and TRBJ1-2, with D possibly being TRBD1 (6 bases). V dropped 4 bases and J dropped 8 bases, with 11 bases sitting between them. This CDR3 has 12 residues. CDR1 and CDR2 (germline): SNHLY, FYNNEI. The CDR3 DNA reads TGTGCCAGCAGTGGTTCAGGGGTCGGCTACACCTTC. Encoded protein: CASSGSGVGYTF. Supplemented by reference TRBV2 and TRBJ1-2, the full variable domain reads EPEVTQTPSHQVTQMGQEVILRCVPISNHLYFYWYRQILGQKVEFLVSFYNNEISEKSEIFDDQFSVERPDGSNFTLKIRSTKLEDSAMYFCASSGSGVGYTFGSGTRLTVV.

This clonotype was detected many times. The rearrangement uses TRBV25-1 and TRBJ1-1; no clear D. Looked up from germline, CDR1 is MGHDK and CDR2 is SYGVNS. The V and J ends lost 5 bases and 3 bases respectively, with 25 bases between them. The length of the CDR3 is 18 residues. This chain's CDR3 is CASSSATGSLGRHTEAFF. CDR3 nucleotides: TGTGCCAGCAGTTCCGCGACGGGGTCCCTAGGGCGGCACACTGAAGCTTTCTTT.

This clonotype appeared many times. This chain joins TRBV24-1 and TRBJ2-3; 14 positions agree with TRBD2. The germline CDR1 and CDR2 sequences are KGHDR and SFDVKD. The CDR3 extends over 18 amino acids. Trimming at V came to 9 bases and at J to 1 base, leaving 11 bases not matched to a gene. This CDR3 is CATRGTSGSAEGTDTQYF. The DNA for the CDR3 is TGTGCCACCCGCGGGACTAGCGGGAGCGCTGAAGGCACAGATACGCAGTATTTT.

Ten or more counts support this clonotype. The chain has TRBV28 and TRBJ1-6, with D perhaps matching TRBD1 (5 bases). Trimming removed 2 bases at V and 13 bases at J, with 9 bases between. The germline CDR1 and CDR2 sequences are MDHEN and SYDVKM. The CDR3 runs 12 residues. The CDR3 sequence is CASSLKGYPLHF. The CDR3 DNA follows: TGTGCCAGCAGTTTAAAGGGGTACCCCCTCCACTTT.

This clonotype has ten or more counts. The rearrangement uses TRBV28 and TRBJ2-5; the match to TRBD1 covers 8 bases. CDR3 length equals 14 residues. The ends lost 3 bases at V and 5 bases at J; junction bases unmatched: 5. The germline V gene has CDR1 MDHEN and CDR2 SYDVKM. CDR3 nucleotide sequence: TGTGCCAGCAGTTTGGACAGGGTTGGCGAGACCCAGTACTTC. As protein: CASSLDRVGETQYF.

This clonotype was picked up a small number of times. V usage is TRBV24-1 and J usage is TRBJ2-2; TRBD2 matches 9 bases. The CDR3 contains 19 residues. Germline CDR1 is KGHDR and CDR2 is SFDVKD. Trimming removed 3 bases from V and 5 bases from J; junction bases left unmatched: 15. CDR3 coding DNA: TGTGCCACCAGTGATGGGGCCGATCCGGGACTAGCTCGGACCGGGGAGCTGTTTTTT. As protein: CATSDGADPGLARTGELFF.

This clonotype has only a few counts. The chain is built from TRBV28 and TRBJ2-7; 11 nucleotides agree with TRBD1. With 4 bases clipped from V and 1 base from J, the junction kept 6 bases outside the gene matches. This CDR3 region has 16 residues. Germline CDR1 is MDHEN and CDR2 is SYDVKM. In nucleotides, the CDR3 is TGTGCCAGCAGTTCTCTCGGGACAGGGGGTTCCTACGAGCAGTACTTC. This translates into CASSSLGTGGSYEQYF.

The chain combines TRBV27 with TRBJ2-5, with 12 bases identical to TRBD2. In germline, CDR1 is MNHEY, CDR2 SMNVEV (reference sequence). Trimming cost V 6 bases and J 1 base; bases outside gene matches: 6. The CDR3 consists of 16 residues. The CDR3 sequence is CASRSGLAGFQETQYF. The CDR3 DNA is TGTGCCAGCAGATCGGGACTAGCGGGCTTCCAAGAGACCCAGTACTTC.

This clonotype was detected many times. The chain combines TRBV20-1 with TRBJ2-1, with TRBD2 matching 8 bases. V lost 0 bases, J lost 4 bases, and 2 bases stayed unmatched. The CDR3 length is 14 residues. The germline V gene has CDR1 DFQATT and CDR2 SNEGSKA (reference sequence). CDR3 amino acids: CSARELADYNEQFF. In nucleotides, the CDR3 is TGCAGTGCTAGAGAACTAGCGGATTACAATGAGCAGTTCTTC.

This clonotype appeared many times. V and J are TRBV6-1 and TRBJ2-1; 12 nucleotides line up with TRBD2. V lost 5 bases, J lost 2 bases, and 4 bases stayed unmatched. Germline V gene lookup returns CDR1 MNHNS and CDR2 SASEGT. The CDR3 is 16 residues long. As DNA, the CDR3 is TGTGCCAGCAGTCGACTAGCGGGGGCGCCCTACAATGAGCAGTTCTTC. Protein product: CASSRLAGAPYNEQFF.

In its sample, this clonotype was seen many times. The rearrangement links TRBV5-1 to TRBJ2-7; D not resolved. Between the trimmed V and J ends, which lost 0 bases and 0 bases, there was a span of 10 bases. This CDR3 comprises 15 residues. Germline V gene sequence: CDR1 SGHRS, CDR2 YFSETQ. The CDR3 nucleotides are TGCGCCAGCAGCTTGGGACGGGCGAGCTCCTACGAGCAGTACTTC. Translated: CASSLGRASSYEQYF.

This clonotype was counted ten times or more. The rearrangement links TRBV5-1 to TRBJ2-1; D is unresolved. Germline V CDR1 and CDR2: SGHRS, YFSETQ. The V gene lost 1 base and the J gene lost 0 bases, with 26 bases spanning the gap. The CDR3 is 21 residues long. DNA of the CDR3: TGCGCCAGCAGCTTGTTTGGTCTCTTTTGGTGGGCCAGAAGCTCCTACAATGAGCAGTTCTTC. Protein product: CASSLFGLFWWARSSYNEQFF.

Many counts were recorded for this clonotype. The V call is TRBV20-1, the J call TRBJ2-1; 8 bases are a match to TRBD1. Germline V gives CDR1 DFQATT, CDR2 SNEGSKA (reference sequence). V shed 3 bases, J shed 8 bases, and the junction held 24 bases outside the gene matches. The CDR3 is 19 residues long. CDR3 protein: CSARATPTLDRGGLYEQFF. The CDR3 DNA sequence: TGCAGTGCTAGGGCCACCCCCACACTTGACAGGGGAGGTTTGTATGAGCAGTTCTTC.

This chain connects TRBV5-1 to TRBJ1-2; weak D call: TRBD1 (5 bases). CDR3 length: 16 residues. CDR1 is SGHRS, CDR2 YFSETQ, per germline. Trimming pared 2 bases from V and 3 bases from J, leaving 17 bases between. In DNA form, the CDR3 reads TGCGCCAGCAGCTTTGACGGACGGACATACTACTATGGCTACACCTTC. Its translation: CASSFDGRTYYYGYTF. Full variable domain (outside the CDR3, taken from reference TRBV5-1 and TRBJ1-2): KAGVTQTPRYLIKTRGQQVTLSCSPISGHRSVSWYQQTPGQGLQFLFEYFSETQRNKGNFPGRFSGRQFSNSRSEMNVSTLELGDSALYLCASSFDGRTYYYGYTFGSGTRLTVV.